A single sample is the source of the 13 T cell receptor beta chains below, sequenced in a study of blood T cell repertoires in COVID-19. Assay used: immunoSEQ multiplex PCR; TCRdb lists only in-frame clones, some missing. The table includes under 200,000 clones, around 90% detected once. The sequencing sample was made of peripheral blood. The source of these receptors is a man aged 50 to 60 with acute or convalescent COVID-19.

V is TRBV19 and J is TRBJ2-2; 7 bases are shared with TRBD1. Germline CDR1 and CDR2: LNHDA and SQIVND (reference sequence). The CDR3 has 14 residues. V gave up 5 bases and J gave up 6 bases; unmatched junction bases: 6. The CDR3 loop reads CASSSGGSAGELFF. The CDR3 bases are TGTGCCAGTAGTTCAGGGGGTTCCGCCGGGGAGCTGTTTTTT.

The rearrangement uses TRBV28 and TRBJ2-5; D is ambiguous. Germline assignment: CDR1 MDHEN and CDR2 SYDVKM. The CDR3 contains 12 residues. Between the trimmed V and J ends, which lost 5 bases and 5 bases, there was a span of 9 bases. In nucleotides, the CDR3 is TGTGCCAGCAGTACCCCCAGTGAGACCCAGTACTTC. Its protein product is CASSTPSETQYF.

This clone has just one count. The chain is built from TRBV27 and TRBJ2-7, with a possible D match to TRBD1 (5 bases). Germline-derived CDR1 and CDR2 are MNHEY and SMNVEV (reference sequence). V lost 5 bases and J lost 6, with 14 bases in between. The CDR3 spans 13 residues. The CDR3, as DNA: TGTGCCAGCAGTCCGGACACTCCTTTCGAGCAGTACTTC. Protein: CASSPDTPFEQYF.

The V gene is TRBV6-1, the J gene TRBJ1-6; maybe TRBD1 (5 bases). Germline V lookup: CDR1 MNHNS, CDR2 SASEGT. CDR3 length equals 14 residues. Trimming took off 3 bases at V and 10 bases at J, with 13 bases between the two ends. The CDR3 sequence: CASSDAGRESPLHF. The CDR3 DNA reads TGTGCCAGCAGTGACGCCGGCAGGGAATCACCCCTCCACTTT.

The chain joins TRBV7-9 to TRBJ1-5; no clear D gene. Deletions cut 0 bases from V and 4 bases from J, with 4 bases between. CDR1 and CDR2 (germline): SEHNR, FQNEAQ (reference sequence). CDR3 length equals 13 residues. CDR3 sequence reads: CASSLAQNQPQHF. DNA of the CDR3: TGTGCCAGCAGCTTAGCCCAAAATCAGCCCCAGCATTTT.

The gene calls are TRBV19 and TRBJ1-1; 8 positions match TRBD1. The V and J ends lost 10 bases and 5 bases, in that order; junction bases with no gene match: 6. The CDR3 has 12 residues. In germline, CDR1 is LNHDA, CDR2 SQIVND (reference sequence). Here the CDR3 reads CATGQGRTEAFF. CDR3 nucleotide sequence: TGTGCCACCGGACAGGGTCGGACTGAAGCTTTCTTT.

The chain employs TRBV19 and TRBJ1-5; TRBD1 agrees at 8 bases. The V gene's germline CDR1 is LNHDA and CDR2 SQIVND (reference sequence). Losses at the gene ends were 4 bases for V and 3 bases for J; bases not matched to a gene: 5. The CDR3 length is 15 residues. The CDR3 loop is CASSTGQGFNQPQHF. The CDR3 DNA reads TGTGCCAGTAGTACTGGACAGGGCTTCAATCAGCCCCAGCATTTT.

The CDR3 spells CAWSSFGARGEQYF. CDR3 nucleotides: TGTGCCTGGAGCTCCTTTGGAGCCCGTGGCGAGCAGTACTTC. The chain couples TRBV30 to TRBJ2-7; D is uncertain. With 3 bases removed from V and 6 bases from J, the gap between germline ends came to 18 bases. The CDR3 spans 14 residues. The germline V gene has CDR1 GTSNPN and CDR2 SVGIG (reference sequence).

This chain connects TRBV6-1 to TRBJ1-5; TRBD1 might be the D (6 bases). The V gene's germline CDR1 is MNHNS and CDR2 SASEGT. V was shortened by 4 bases and J by 1 base, with 14 bases between the two germline ends. The CDR3 is 16 amino acids. The CDR3 DNA sequence: TGTGCCAGCAGTGTTTACAGGGCCCCGAGCAATCAGCCCCAGCATTTT. It translates to CASSVYRAPSNQPQHF.

The chain is built from TRBV18 and TRBJ2-7; D may be TRBD1 (6 bases). The germline V and J ends were trimmed by 4 bases and 2 bases, with 9 bases remaining between them. Looked up from germline, CDR1 is KGHSH and CDR2 is LQKENI. The CDR3 runs 13 residues. The CDR3: CASSLGQTYEQYF. The CDR3 coding sequence is TGTGCCAGCTCACTCGGACAGACCTACGAGCAGTACTTC.

This clone was observed a few times. This chain joins TRBV6-1 and TRBJ1-2; TRBD1 matches at 8 bases. Germline CDR1 is MNHNS and CDR2 is SASEGT. The CDR3 is made up of 15 amino acids. Germline trimming cut 2 bases from V and 8 bases from J; bases unmatched to any gene: 10. The CDR3 DNA follows: TGTGCCAGCAGTGAAATGCACGGACAGGGCGGCGGCTACACCTTC. The encoded protein is CASSEMHGQGGGYTF.

This clone appeared once. This sequence joins TRBV3-1 (or the pseudogene TRBV3-2) and TRBJ1-1, with 7 bases aligning to TRBD1. Germline-derived CDR1 and CDR2 are LGHDT and YNNKEL (reference sequence). V dropped 5 bases and J dropped 6; count of bases not matched to a gene: 12. This CDR3 is 15 amino acids long. The CDR3 DNA reads as TGTGCCAGCAGCTCGTGGGGGACAGTACGTGCTGAAGCTTTCTTT. This translates into CASSSWGTVRAEAFF.

This chain links TRBV7-2 with TRBJ1-5; TRBD1 is a possible D gene (5 bases). CDR3 length equals 18 residues. V was trimmed by 1 base and J by 5 bases, leaving 21 bases between them. Germline lookup yields CDR1 SGHTA and CDR2 FQGNSA. The CDR3, as DNA: TGTGCCAGCAGCTTAGTAGGAATCAGGGCAGGGTGGTATCAGCCCCAGCATTTT. Translated, it gives CASSLVGIRAGWYQPQHF.